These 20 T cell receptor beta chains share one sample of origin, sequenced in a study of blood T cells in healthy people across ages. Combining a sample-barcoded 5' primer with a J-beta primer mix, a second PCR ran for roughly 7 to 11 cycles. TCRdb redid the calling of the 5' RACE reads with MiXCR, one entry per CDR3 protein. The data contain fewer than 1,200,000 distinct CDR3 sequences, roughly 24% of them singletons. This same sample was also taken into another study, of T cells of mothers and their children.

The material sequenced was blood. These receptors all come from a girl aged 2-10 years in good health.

The CDR3 sequence is CSARDRVNYNEQFF. CDR3 DNA: TGCAGTGCTAGAGACAGGGTTAACTACAATGAGCAGTTCTTC. The chain links TRBV20-1 to TRBJ2-1; D may be TRBD1 (5 bases). CDR1 and CDR2 from the germline V gene are DFQATT and SNEGSKA (reference sequence). V was pared by 0 bases and J by 3 bases, with 9 bases between. The CDR3 consists of 14 residues.

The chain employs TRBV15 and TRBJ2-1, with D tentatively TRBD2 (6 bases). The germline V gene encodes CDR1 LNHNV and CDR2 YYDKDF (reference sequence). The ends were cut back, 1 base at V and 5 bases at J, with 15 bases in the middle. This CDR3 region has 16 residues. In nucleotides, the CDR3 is TGTGCCACCAGCAGAGGACGGGGGATGGCACACAATGAGCAGTTCTTC. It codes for CATSRGRGMAHNEQFF.

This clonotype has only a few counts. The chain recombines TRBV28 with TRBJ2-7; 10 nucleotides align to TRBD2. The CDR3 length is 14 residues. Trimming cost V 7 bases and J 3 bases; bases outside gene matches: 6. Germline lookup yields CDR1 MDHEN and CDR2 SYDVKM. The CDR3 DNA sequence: TGTGCCAGCACCCAGCGGGGGGGGTACTACGAGCAGTACTTC. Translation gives CASTQRGGYYEQYF.

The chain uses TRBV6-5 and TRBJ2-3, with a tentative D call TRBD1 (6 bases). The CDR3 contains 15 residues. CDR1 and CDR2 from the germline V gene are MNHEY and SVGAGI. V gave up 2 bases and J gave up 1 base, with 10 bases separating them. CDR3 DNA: TGTGCCAGCAGTTACCTAAACAGGGGCACAGATACGCAGTATTTT. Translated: CASSYLNRGTDTQYF.

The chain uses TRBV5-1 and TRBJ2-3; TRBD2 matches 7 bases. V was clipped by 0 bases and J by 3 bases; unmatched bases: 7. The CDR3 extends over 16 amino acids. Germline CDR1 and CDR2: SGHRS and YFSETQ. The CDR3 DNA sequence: TGCGCCAGCAGCTTGGCCGCCGGGGGGATTACAGATACGCAGTATTTT. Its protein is CASSLAAGGITDTQYF.

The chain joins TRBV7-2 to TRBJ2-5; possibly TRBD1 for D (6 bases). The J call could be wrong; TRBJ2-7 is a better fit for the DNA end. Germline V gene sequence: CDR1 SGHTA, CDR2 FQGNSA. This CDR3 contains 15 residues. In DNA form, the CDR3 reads TGTGCCAGCAGCTATATAGACAGGAGCCCCTACGAGCAGTACTTC. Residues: CASSYIDRSPYEQYF.

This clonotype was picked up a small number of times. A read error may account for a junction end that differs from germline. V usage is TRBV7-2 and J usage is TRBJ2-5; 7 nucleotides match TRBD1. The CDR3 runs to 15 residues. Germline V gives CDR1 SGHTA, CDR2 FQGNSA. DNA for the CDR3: TGTGCCAGCAGCCCACCGGGACAGAAGAACACTCCCTGGTTCTTC. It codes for CASSPPGQKNTPWFF. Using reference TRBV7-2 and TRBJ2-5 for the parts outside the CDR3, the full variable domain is GAGVSQSPSNKVTEKGKDVELRCDPISGHTALYWYRQSLGQGLEFLIYFQGNSAPDKSGLPSDRFSAERTGGSVSTLTIQRTQQEDSAVYLCASSPPGQKNTPWFFGPGTRLLVL.

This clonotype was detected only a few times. The DNA of the CDR3 is TGTGCCAGCGTTTGGAGTATCGGGGGGGCCAACGTCCTGACTTTC. Its translation is CASVWSIGGANVLTF. The chain combines TRBV2 with TRBJ2-6; no clear D. V lost 8 bases to trimming and J lost 4 bases, with 15 bases between them. Germline values: CDR1 SNHLY, CDR2 FYNNEI. The CDR3 loop spans 15 amino acids.

The CDR3 loop reads CSAGTLYEQYF. CDR3 in DNA: TGCAGTGCTGGGACCTTATACGAGCAGTACTTC. This chain links TRBV20-1 with TRBJ2-7; D may be TRBD1 or TRBD2 (5 bases each). This CDR3 comprises 11 residues. In germline, CDR1 is DFQATT, CDR2 SNEGSKA (reference sequence). Trimming stripped 5 bases from V and 4 bases from J, with 9 bases between.

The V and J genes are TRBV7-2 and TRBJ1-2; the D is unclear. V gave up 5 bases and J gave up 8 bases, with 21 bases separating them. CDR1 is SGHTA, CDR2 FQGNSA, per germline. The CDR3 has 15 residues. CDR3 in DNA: TGTGCCAGCAGCGGTTGGCCTGGACCCCGAGGGGGCTACACCTTC. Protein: CASSGWPGPRGGYTF.

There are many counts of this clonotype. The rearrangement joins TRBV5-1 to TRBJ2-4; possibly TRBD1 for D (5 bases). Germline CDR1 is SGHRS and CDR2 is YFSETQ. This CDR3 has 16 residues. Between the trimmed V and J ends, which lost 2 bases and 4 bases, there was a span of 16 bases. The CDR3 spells CASSLDSGWIKNIQYF. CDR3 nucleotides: TGCGCCAGCAGCTTAGATTCAGGGTGGATAAAAAACATTCAGTACTTC.

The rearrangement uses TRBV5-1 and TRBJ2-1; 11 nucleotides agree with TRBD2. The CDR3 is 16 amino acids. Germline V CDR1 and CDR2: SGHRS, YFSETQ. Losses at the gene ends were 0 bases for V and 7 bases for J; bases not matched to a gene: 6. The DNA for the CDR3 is TGCGCCAGCAGCTTGGAGACTAGCGGGGCCGGGAATGAGCAGTTCTTC. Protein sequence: CASSLETSGAGNEQFF.

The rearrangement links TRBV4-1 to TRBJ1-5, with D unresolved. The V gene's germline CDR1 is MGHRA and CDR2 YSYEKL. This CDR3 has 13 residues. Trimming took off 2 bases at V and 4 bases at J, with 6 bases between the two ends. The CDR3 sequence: CASSQTRNQPQHF. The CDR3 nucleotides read TGCGCCAGCAGCCAAACGCGGAATCAGCCCCAGCATTTT.

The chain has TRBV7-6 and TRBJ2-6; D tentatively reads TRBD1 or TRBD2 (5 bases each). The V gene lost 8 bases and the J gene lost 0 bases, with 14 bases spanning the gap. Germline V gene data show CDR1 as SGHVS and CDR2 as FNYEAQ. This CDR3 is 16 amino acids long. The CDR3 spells CASGPGRGSGANVLTF. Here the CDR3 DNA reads TGTGCCAGCGGACCGGGACGGGGCTCTGGGGCCAACGTCCTGACTTTC.

The DNA of the CDR3 is TGTGCCAGCAGTCGACAGGGGGCAGGCACCGGGGAGCTGTTTTTT. Translation: CASSRQGAGTGELFF. The chain has TRBV12-3 or TRBV12-4 and TRBJ2-2; 10 positions agree with TRBD1. The CDR3 totals 15 residues. The J segment lost 4 bases and the V segment lost 5 bases, leaving 4 bases of the junction unmatched.

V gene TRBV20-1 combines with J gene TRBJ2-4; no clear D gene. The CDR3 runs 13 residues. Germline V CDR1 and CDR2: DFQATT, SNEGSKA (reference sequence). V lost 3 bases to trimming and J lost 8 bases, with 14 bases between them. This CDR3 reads CSASPTSRHIQYF. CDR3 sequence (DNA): TGCAGTGCTAGCCCTACCTCGCGACACATTCAGTACTTC.

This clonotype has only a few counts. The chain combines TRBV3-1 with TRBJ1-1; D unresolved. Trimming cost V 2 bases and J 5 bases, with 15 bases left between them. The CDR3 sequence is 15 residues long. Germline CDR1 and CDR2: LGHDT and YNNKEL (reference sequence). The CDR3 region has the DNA TGTGCCAGCAGCCAATTCTCGACGGGGAAGACTGAAGCTTTCTTT. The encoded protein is CASSQFSTGKTEAFF.

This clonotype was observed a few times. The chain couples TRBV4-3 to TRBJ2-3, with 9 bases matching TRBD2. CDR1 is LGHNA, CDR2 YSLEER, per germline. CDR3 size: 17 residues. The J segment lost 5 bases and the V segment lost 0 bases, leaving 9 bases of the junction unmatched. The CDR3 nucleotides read TGCGCCAGCAGCCAAGATCTGTCGGCGGGGGGGGGAGATACGCAGTATTTT. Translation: CASSQDLSAGGGDTQYF.

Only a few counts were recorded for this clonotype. CDR3 residues: CSARVAGARSDTQYF. In DNA, the CDR3 is TGCAGTGCTAGAGTTGCCGGGGCTAGATCAGATACGCAGTATTTT. This chain joins TRBV20-1 and TRBJ2-3; D is perhaps TRBD1 or TRBD2 (5 bases each). Trimming pared 1 base from V and 4 bases from J, leaving 15 bases between. Germline lookup yields CDR1 DFQATT and CDR2 SNEGSKA (reference sequence). The CDR3 covers 15 residues.

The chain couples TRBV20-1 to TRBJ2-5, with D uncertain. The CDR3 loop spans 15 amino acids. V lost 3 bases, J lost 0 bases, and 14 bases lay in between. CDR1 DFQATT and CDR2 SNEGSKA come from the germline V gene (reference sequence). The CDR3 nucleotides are TGCAGTGCTAGTAATATCCGGGCCCACCAAGAGACCCAGTACTTC. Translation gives CSASNIRAHQETQYF.